Listed here are 11 T cell receptor beta chains from one sample, sequenced in a study of shared T cell receptors in the human thymus. Profiled with immunoSEQ multiplex PCR; TCRdb holds only in-frame clones, not every one. In the table there are hundreds of thousands of clones, roughly 88% of which are singletons. The sample was also linked to a second study, of human thymus T cells.

Sequencing was done on a sample of thymocytes. These TCRs come from a boy under two years old with a congenital heart defect.

The gene calls are TRBV9 and TRBJ2-7, with D hard to call. The V gene lost 4 bases and the J gene lost 0 bases, with 11 bases spanning the gap. Germline V CDR1 and CDR2: SGDLS, YYNGEE. The CDR3 totals 14 residues. This chain's CDR3 is CASSPTYFSYEQYF. CDR3 nucleotide sequence: TGTGCCAGCAGCCCCACATATTTCTCCTACGAGCAGTACTTC.

The chain combines TRBV5-1 with TRBJ2-1; D unclear. The CDR3 runs to 16 residues. Germline V gene data show CDR1 as SGHRS and CDR2 as YFSETQ. The V and J ends lost 3 bases and 0 bases respectively, with 13 bases between them. CDR3 loop: CASSSLAAFSYNEQFF. CDR3 coding DNA: TGCGCCAGCAGCTCCCTTGCGGCATTCTCCTACAATGAGCAGTTCTTC.

The chain uses TRBV6-5 and TRBJ1-1; unclear D gene. CDR1 is MNHEY and CDR2 is SVGAGI in the germline V gene. This CDR3 is 13 amino acids long. The V and J ends lost 10 bases and 1 base respectively, with 13 bases between them. This chain's CDR3 is CATRLAANTEAFF. CDR3 sequence (DNA): TGTGCCACCCGTTTGGCCGCGAACACTGAAGCTTTCTTT.

The V gene is TRBV14, the J gene TRBJ2-7; perhaps TRBD1 as D (6 bases). Germline V gives CDR1 SGHDN, CDR2 FVKESK. Deletions cut 0 bases from V and 1 base from J, with 10 bases between. The CDR3 runs to 15 residues. CDR3 nucleotides: TGTGCCAGCAGCCAAGATCGGGACAAGTCCTACGAGCAGTACTTC. Translated: CASSQDRDKSYEQYF.

The chain uses TRBV4-1 and TRBJ2-1, with D possibly TRBD1 on 5 matching bases. The CDR3 sequence is 15 residues long. The germline gives CDR1 MGHRA, CDR2 YSYEKL. Trimming removed 0 bases from V and 3 bases from J, with 9 bases in between. The CDR3 bases are TGCGCCAGCAGCCAAGAGCGGACAAACTACAATGAGCAGTTCTTC. Translated: CASSQERTNYNEQFF.

This chain uses TRBV28 with TRBJ1-5, with a tentative D call TRBD1 (5 bases). The V gene's germline CDR1 is MDHEN and CDR2 SYDVKM. The CDR3 spans 12 residues. Trimming took off 2 bases at V and 16 bases at J, with 15 bases between the two ends. CDR3 region: CASSLRGRFFHF. The DNA of the CDR3 is TGTGCCAGCAGTTTACGGGGGAGGTTTTTTCATTTT.

This rearrangement joins TRBV5-1 to TRBJ2-2; 10 nucleotides line up with TRBD2. With 1 base clipped from V and 5 bases from J, the junction kept 17 bases outside the gene matches. This CDR3 spans 20 amino acids. Germline CDR1 and CDR2: SGHRS and YFSETQ. Written as DNA, the CDR3 is TGCGCCAGCAGCTTGTCCTGGAGGACTAGCGGACCCCAGGGAACCGGGGAGCTGTTTTTT. Its translation is CASSLSWRTSGPQGTGELFF.

The rearrangement joins TRBV11-3 to TRBJ2-3; 7 bases are shared with TRBD1. J gave up 0 bases and V 4 bases, and 1 base lay outside the gene matches. Per germline, CDR1 SGHNT and CDR2 YENEEA. The CDR3 extends over 14 amino acids. CDR3 region: CASSSGQSTDTQYF. CDR3 nucleotides: TGTGCCAGCAGCTCGGGACAGAGCACAGATACGCAGTATTTT.

CDR3 sequence (DNA): TGTGCCAGCAGGCCCGGGACTAGCGGGGACTACGAGCAGTACTTC. Translated: CASRPGTSGDYEQYF. This chain uses TRBV2 with TRBJ2-7; TRBD2 aligns across 13 bases. This CDR3 has 15 residues. CDR1 and CDR2 from the germline V gene are SNHLY and FYNNEI. After removal of 6 bases from V and 3 bases from J, the junction contained 5 bases not matched to a gene.

This clone was observed once. This rearrangement joins TRBV11-3 to TRBJ2-3, with a tentative D call TRBD2 (6 bases). The germline CDR1 and CDR2 sequences are SGHNT and YENEEA. The CDR3 is made up of 13 amino acids. V was shortened by 7 bases and J by 5 bases, with 13 bases between the two germline ends. In nucleotides, the CDR3 is TGTGCCAGCATACGGGAGAAGGAAGATACGCAGTATTTT. Its protein product is CASIREKEDTQYF.

The chain couples TRBV12-5 to TRBJ2-1, with TRBD2 matching over 13 bases. The CDR3 has 18 residues. The germline V gene has CDR1 LGHNT and CDR2 FRNRAP. V trimming: 2 bases; J trimming: 4 bases; junction bases outside the gene matches: 8. Written as DNA, the CDR3 is TGTGCTAGTGGTTTGTGGACTAGCGGGAGAACCGAGTACAATGAGCAGTTCTTC. Translated: CASGLWTSGRTEYNEQFF.